This T cell receptor beta chain was profiled in a study of monozygotic twins with inflammatory bowel disease. TCRdb reprocessed the 5' RACE reads and reports one entry per CDR3 protein, with no DNA. This listing includes approximately 400,000 distinct CDR3 sequences. CDR3 length: 15 residues. Germline assignment: CDR1 SQVTM and CDR2 ANQGSEA. The sample comprised blood. This rearrangement joins TRBV29-1 to TRBJ1-1. The TCR comes from a human donor with ulcerative colitis or Crohn's disease, or a healthy co-twin of an affected twin (not recorded which). CDR3 amino acids: CSVLVSGTLGAEAFF.